These 4 T cell receptor beta chains were sequenced from one sample in a study of T-cell reconstitution after alpha-beta-depleted transplantation in children. The authors prepared the TCRbeta library with unique molecular identifiers. A single record per CDR3 protein comes from TCRdb applying MiXCR to the PCR reads. The sample holds fewer than 550,000 distinct CDR3 sequences, roughly a tenth seen once. The material was PBMCs, obtained before TCRalphabeta/CD19-depleted stem cell transplant. The source of these receptors is a child aged 2 to 15 with inherited bone marrow failure, due to receive a stem cell transplant.

This clonotype was counted many times. The chain combines TRBV6-4 with TRBJ2-2; no reliable D call. CDR3 length equals 14 residues. From germline, CDR1 is MRHNA and CDR2 SNTAGT. V lost 2 bases to trimming and J lost 6 bases, with 10 bases between them. CDR3 DNA sequence: TGTGCCAGCAGTGACCGGCCCGAGGCCGGGGAGCTGTTTTTT. It encodes CASSDRPEAGELFF.

This clonotype was detected a few times. The chain employs TRBV12-3 or TRBV12-4 and TRBJ2-7, with 11 bases lining up with TRBD2. The CDR3 contains 15 residues. The junction had 6 bases not matched to a gene; V was cut back by 6 bases and J by 2 bases. The CDR3 DNA sequence: TGTGCCAGCAGCGGGACTAGCGGTTCTGCCTACGAGCAGTACTTC. Amino acids: CASSGTSGSAYEQYF.

This clonotype was detected ten times or more. V usage is TRBV11-2 and J usage is TRBJ2-2, with TRBD2 matching over 10 bases. The junction had 10 bases not matched to a gene; V was cut back by 6 bases and J by 0 bases. Germline V lookup: CDR1 SGHAT, CDR2 FQNNGV. The CDR3 loop spans 18 amino acids. CDR3 sequence (DNA): TGTGCCAGCAGTCCAGGACGGCTAGCGGGAGCGAACACCGGGGAGCTGTTTTTT. Encoded protein: CASSPGRLAGANTGELFF. The full variable domain, rest sourced from reference TRBV11-2 and TRBJ2-2, is EAGVAQSPRYKIIEKRQSVAFWCNPISGHATLYWYQQILGQGPKLLIQFQNNGVVDDSQLPKDRFSAERLKGVDSTLKIQPAKLEDSAVYLCASSPGRLAGANTGELFFGEGSRLTVL.

There are many counts of this clonotype. This rearrangement joins TRBV10-3 to TRBJ2-3; 7 bases agree with TRBD2. The V and J ends lost 3 bases and 2 bases, in that order; junction bases with no gene match: 8. The germline gives CDR1 ENHRY, CDR2 SYGVKD. This CDR3 spans 16 amino acids. The CDR3 region is CAISETGRTPTDTQYF. CDR3 coding DNA: TGTGCCATCAGTGAAACCGGGAGGACCCCCACAGATACGCAGTATTTT.